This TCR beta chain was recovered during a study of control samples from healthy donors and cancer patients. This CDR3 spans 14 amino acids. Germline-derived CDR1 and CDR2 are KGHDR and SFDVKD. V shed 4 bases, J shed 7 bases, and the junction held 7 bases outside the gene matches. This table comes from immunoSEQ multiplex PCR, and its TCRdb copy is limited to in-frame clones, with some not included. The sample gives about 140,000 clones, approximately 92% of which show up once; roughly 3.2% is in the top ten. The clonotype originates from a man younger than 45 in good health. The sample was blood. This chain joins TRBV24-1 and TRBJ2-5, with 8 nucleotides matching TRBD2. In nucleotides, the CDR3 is TGTGCCACCAGTGAGGGGGGGACTAGTGGGACCCAGTACTTC. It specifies CATSEGGTSGTQYF.